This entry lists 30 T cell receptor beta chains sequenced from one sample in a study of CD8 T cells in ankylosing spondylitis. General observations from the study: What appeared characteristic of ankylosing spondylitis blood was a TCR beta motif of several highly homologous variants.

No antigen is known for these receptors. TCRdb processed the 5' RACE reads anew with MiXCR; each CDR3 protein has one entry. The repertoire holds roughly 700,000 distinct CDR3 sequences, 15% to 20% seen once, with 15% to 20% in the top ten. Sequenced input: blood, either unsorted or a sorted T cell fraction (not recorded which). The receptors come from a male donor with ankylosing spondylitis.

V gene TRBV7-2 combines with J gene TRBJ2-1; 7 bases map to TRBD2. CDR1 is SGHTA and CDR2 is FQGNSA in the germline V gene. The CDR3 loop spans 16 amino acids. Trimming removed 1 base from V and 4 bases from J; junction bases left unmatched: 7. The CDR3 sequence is CASSLVGSGHYNEQFF. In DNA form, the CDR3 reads TGTGCCAGCAGCTTAGTGGGTAGCGGGCATTACAATGAGCAGTTCTTC. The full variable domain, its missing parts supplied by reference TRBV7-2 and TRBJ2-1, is GAGVSQSPSNKVTEKGKDVELRCDPISGHTALYWYRQSLGQGLEFLIYFQGNSAPDKSGLPSDRFSAERTGGSVSTLTIQRTQQEDSAVYLCASSLVGSGHYNEQFFGPGTRLTVL.

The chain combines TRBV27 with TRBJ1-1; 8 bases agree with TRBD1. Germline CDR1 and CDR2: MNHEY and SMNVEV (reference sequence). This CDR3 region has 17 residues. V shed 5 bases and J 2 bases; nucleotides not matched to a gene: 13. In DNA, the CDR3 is TGTGCCAGCAGTGCCGTTTGGACAGGGTTCCCAAACACTGAAGCTTTCTTT. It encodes CASSAVWTGFPNTEAFF.

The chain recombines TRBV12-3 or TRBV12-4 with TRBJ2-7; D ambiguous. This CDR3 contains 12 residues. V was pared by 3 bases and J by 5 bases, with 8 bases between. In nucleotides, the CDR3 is TGTGCCAGCAGTTTTAGCCGGGACGAGCAGTACTTC. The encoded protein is CASSFSRDEQYF.

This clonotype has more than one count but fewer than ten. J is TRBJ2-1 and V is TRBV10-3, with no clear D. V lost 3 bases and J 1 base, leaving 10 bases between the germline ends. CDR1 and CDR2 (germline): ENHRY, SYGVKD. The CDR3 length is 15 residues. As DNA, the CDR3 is TGTGCCATCAGTGACGGGCTAGGGTCCTACAATGAGCAGTTCTTC. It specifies CAISDGLGSYNEQFF.

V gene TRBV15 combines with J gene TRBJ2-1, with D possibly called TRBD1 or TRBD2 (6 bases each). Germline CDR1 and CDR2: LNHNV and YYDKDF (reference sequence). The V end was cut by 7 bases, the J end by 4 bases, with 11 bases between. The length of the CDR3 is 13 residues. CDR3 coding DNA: TGTGCCACCAATGAGGGGGGATACAATGAGCAGTTCTTC. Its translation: CATNEGGYNEQFF.

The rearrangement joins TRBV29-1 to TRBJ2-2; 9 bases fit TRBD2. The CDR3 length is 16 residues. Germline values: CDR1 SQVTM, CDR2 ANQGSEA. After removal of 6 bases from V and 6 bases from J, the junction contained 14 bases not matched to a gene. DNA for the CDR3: TGCAGCGTGGGCGGGACTAGCATGGGGTTTGCCGGGGAGCTGTTTTTT. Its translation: CSVGGTSMGFAGELFF.

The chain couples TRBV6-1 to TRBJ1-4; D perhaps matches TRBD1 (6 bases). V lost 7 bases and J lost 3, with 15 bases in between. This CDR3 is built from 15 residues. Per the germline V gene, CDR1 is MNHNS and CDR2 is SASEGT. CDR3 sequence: CASNSGGAANEKLFF. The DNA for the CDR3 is TGTGCCAGCAACTCCGGGGGGGCTGCTAATGAAAAACTGTTTTTT.

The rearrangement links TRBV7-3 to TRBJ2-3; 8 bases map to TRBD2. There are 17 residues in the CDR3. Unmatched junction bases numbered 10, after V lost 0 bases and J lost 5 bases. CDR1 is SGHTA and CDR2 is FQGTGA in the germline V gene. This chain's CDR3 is CASSLTLRAGVIDTQYF. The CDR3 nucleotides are TGTGCCAGCAGCTTAACGTTACGAGCGGGAGTGATAGATACGCAGTATTTT.

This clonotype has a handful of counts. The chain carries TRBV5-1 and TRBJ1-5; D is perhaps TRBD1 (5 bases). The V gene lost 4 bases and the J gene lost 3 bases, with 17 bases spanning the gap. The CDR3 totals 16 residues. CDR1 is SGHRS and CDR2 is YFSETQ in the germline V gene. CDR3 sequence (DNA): TGCGCCAGCAGCCCGGGGAGGAGAGGGGACAATCAGCCCCAGCATTTT. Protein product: CASSPGRRGDNQPQHF.

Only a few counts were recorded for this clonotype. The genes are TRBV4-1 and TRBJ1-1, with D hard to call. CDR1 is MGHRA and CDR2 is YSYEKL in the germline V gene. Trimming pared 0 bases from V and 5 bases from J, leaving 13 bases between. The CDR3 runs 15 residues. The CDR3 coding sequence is TGCGCCAGCAGCCAAGATCTGAGAGGGTGGACTGAAGCTTTCTTT. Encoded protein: CASSQDLRGWTEAFF.

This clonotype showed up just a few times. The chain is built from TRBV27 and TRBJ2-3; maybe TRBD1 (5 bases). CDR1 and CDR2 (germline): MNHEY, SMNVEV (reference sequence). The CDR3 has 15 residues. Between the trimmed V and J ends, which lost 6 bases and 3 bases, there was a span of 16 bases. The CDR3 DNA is TGTGCCAGCAGGAAGGGGCTAGAGGTTACAGATACGCAGTATTTT. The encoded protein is CASRKGLEVTDTQYF.

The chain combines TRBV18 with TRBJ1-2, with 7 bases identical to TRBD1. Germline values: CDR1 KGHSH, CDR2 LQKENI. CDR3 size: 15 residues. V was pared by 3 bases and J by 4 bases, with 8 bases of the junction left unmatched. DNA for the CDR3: TGTGCCAGCTCACCTCAGGGACAGTTCCTCTATGGCTACACCTTC. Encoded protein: CASSPQGQFLYGYTF.

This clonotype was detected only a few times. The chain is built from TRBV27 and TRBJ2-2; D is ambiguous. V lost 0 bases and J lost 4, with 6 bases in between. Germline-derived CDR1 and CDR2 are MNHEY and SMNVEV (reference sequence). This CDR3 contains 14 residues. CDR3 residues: CASSLSIGTGELFF. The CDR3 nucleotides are TGTGCCAGCAGTTTATCGATCGGCACCGGGGAGCTGTTTTTT.

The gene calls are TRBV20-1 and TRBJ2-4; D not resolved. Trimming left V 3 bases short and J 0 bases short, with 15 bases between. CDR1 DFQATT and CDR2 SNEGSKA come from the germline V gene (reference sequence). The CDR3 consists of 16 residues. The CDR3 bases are TGCAGTGCTAGGAATCCGAACCGGGTAGCCAAAAACATTCAGTACTTC. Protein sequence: CSARNPNRVAKNIQYF.

The CDR3, as DNA: TGTGCCAGCAGCTCCCCGGGGACTTCGAAAAATGAGCAGTTCTTC. Amino acid sequence: CASSSPGTSKNEQFF. J is TRBJ2-1 and V is TRBV7-8, with D tentatively TRBD2 (6 bases). The V gene lost 4 bases and the J gene lost 7 bases, with 17 bases spanning the gap. CDR1 is SGHVS and CDR2 is FQNEAQ in the germline V gene. The length of the CDR3 is 15 residues.

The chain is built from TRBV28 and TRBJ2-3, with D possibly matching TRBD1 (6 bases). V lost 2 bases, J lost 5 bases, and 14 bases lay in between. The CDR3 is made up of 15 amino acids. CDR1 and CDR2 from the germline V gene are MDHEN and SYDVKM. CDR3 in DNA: TGTGCCAGCAGTTTAAGGGGGACCGGTGGAGATACGCAGTATTTT. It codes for CASSLRGTGGDTQYF.

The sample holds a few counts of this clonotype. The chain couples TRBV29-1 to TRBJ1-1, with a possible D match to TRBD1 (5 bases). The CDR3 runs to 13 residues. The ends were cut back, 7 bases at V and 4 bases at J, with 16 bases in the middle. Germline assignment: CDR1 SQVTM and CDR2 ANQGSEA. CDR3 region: CSALQGVSTEAFF. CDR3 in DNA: TGCAGCGCACTCCAAGGGGTGAGCACTGAAGCTTTCTTT.

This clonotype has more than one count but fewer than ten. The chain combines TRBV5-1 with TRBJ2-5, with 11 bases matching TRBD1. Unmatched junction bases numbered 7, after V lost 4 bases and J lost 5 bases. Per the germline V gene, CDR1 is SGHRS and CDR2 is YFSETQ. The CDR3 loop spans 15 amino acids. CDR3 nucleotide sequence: TGCGCCAGCAGCAGATGGACAGGGGGCGCGGAGACCCAGTACTTC. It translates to CASSRWTGGAETQYF.

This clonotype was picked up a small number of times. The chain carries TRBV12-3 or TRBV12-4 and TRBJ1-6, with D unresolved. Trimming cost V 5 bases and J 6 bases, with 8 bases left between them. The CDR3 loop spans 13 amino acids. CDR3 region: CASSPLANSPLHF. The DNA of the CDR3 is TGTGCCAGCAGTCCCCTAGCTAATTCACCCCTCCACTTT.

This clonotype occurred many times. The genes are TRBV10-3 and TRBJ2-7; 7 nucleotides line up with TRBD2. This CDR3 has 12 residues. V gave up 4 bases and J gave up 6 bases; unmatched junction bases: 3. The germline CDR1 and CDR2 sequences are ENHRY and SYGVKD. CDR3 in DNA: TGTGCCATCAGTGCGGGCGGGAGCGAGCAGTACTTC. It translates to CAISAGGSEQYF.

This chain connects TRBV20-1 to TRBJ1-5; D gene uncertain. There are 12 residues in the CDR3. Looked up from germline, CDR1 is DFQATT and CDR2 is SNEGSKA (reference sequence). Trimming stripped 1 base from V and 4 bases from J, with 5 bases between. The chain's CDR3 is CSARGQNQPQHF. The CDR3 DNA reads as TGCAGTGCTAGAGGTCAGAATCAGCCCCAGCATTTT.

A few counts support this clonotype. Here the CDR3 reads CASSPQPPTSANEQFF. The CDR3 DNA reads as TGTGCCAGCAGCCCCCAGCCCCCGACTAGCGCAAATGAGCAGTTCTTC. The rearrangement uses TRBV7-2 and TRBJ2-1, with TRBD2 matching over 8 bases. CDR1 is SGHTA, CDR2 FQGNSA, per germline. The CDR3 sequence is 16 residues long. The trim removed 5 bases at V and 7 bases at J, leaving 13 bases unmatched.

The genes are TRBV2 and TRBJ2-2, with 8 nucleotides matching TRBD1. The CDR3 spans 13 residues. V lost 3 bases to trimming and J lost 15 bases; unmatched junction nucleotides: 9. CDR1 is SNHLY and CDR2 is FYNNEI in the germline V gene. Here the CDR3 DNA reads TGTGCCAGCAGTGAGGACCGGGACAGGACCGTGTTTTTT. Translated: CASSEDRDRTVFF.

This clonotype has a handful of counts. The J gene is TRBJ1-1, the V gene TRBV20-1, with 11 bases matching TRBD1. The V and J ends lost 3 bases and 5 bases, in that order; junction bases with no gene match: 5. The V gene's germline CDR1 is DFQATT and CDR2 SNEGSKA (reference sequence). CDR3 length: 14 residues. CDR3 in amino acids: CSARGDRGKTEAFF. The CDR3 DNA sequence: TGCAGTGCTAGGGGGGACAGGGGGAAGACTGAAGCTTTCTTT.

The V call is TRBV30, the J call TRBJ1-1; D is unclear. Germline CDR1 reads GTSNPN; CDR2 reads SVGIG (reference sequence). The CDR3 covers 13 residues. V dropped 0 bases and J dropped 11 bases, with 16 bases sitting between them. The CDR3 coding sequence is TGTGCCTGGAGTGTACCCCTTTCGGCGGCCGCTTTCTTT. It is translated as CAWSVPLSAAAFF.

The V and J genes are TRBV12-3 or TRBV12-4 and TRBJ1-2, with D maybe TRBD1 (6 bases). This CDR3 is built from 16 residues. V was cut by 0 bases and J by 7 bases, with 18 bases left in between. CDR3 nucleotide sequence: TGTGCCAGCAGTTTAGCGCTGGGGGTGGGGGCGCCTGGCTACACCTTC. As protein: CASSLALGVGAPGYTF.

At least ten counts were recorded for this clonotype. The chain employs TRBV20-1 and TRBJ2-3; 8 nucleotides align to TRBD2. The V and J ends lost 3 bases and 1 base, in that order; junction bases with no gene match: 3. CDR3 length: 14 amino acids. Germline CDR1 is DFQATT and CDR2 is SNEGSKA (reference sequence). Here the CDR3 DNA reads TGCAGTGCTAGTTTAGCGGGGCGCACAGATACGCAGTATTTT. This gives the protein CSASLAGRTDTQYF.

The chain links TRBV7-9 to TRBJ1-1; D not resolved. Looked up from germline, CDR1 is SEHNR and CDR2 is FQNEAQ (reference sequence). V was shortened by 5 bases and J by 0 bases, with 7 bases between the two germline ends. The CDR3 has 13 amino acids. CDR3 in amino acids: CASSAVLNTEAFF. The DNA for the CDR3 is TGTGCCAGCAGCGCAGTCCTGAACACTGAAGCTTTCTTT.

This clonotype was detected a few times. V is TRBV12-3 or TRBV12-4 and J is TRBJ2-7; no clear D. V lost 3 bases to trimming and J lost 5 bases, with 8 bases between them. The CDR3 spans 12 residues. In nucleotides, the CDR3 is TGTGCCAGCAGTTTTGCCCCCAACGAGCAGTACTTC. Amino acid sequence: CASSFAPNEQYF.

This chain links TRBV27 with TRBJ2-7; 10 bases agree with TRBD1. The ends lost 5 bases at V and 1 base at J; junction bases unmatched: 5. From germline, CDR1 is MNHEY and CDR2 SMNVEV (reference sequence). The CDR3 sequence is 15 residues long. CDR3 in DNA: TGTGCCAGCAGTGCCGGACAGGGGGTATCCTACGAGCAGTACTTC. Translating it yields CASSAGQGVSYEQYF.